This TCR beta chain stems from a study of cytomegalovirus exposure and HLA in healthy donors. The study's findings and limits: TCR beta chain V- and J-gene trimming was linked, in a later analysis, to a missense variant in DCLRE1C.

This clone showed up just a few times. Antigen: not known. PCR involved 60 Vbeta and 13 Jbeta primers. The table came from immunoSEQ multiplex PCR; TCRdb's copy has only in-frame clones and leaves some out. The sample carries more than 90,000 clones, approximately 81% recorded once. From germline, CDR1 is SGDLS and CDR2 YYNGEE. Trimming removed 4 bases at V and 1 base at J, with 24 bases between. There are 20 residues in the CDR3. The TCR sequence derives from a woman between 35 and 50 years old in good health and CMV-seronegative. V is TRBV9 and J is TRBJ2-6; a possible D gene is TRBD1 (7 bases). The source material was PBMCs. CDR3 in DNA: TGTGCCAGCAGCCCACGAGGAGGGGGCGAGGTATTTTCTGGGGCCAACGTCCTGACTTTC. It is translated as CASSPRGGGEVFSGANVLTF.